This TCR beta chain is drawn from a study of T cells in Graves' hyperthyroidism and ophthalmopathy. About the research overall: Before any treatment, at initial diagnosis, peripheral blood was collected.

The V gene end was trimmed by 4 bases and the J gene end by 9 bases; junction bases not matched to a gene: 11. Germline loops: CDR1 DFQATT, CDR2 SNEGSKA (reference sequence). This CDR3 contains 14 residues. TCR beta CDR3 regions were amplified from RNA. Primed by the HTBI set, a first-round RT-PCR was run on the TCR CDR3. TCRdb ran MiXCR on the multiplex PCR reads and lists one entry per CDR3 protein. This sample carries about 600,000 distinct CDR3 sequences, approximately 14% of them seen once, and the ten largest clones take less than 9%. Ten or more counts support this clonotype. A NOSPECS grade of at least 4, a Clinical Activity Score of at least 3 and duration under 3 months were recorded in ophthalmopathy patients.

This TCR derives from a woman aged 18 to 35 with Graves' ophthalmopathy. V usage is TRBV20-1 and J usage is TRBJ2-1, with 8 bases fitting TRBD2. Sequenced: blood. The CDR3 bases are TGCAGTGCTACCGTGGCGGGAGGTGGCGGTGAGCAGTTCTTC. Its translation: CSATVAGGGGEQFF.